These 27 T cell receptor beta chains came from one sample sequenced in a study of response to subunit inactivated influenza vaccine. TCRdb re-analysed the RT-PCR reads in MiXCR, keeping a single row per CDR3 protein. Counted here are over 300,000 distinct CDR3 sequences, just over 20% occurring once; the ten biggest clones make up 10%. Source: PBMCs from blood, taken roughly 20 months after vaccination. All receptors come from a man aged 50-75 years who received an inactivated influenza vaccine.

The chain couples TRBV28 to TRBJ2-2, with D possibly being TRBD1 or TRBD2 (6 bases each). Germline assignment: CDR1 MDHEN and CDR2 SYDVKM. V was pared by 2 bases and J by 4 bases, with 14 bases between. This CDR3 has 16 residues. CDR3 in amino acids: CASSLPGAASTGELFF. The DNA for the CDR3 is TGTGCCAGCAGTTTACCGGGGGCAGCTTCCACCGGGGAGCTGTTTTTT. Using reference TRBV28 and TRBJ2-2 for the parts outside the CDR3, the full variable domain is DVKVTQSSRYLVKRTGEKVFLECVQDMDHENMFWYRQDPGLGLRLIYFSYDVKMKEKGDIPEGYSVSREKKERFSLILESASTNQTSMYLCASSLPGAASTGELFFGEGSRLTVL.

Only a few counts were recorded for this clonotype. The gene calls are TRBV6-5 and TRBJ1-1; no clear D gene. CDR1 is MNHEY, CDR2 SVGAGI, per germline. The length of the CDR3 is 13 residues. The V end was cut by 2 bases, the J end by 8 bases, with 12 bases between. The CDR3 nucleotides read TGTGCCAGCAGTTACGGTCCGAAGTCCGAAGCTTTCTTT. It is translated as CASSYGPKSEAFF.

This clonotype was recorded a few times. The chain links TRBV10-3 to TRBJ1-1; a weak D match, TRBD1 (6 bases). The V end was cut by 10 bases, the J end by 0 bases, with 18 bases between. Germline loops: CDR1 ENHRY, CDR2 SYGVKD. CDR3 size: 15 residues. The CDR3 protein is CATTATGDMNTEAFF. The CDR3 coding sequence is TGTGCCACCACTGCCACGGGGGACATGAACACTGAAGCTTTCTTT.

The rearrangement joins TRBV7-2 to TRBJ2-5; possibly TRBD1 or TRBD2 for D (5 bases each). Germline V CDR1 and CDR2: SGHTA, FQGNSA. With 2 bases removed from V and 2 bases from J, the gap between germline ends came to 12 bases. This CDR3 spans 15 amino acids. This CDR3 is CASSLTGTVQETQYF. CDR3 bases: TGTGCCAGCAGCTTAACTGGGACGGTACAAGAGACCCAGTACTTC.

The chain employs TRBV29-1 and TRBJ2-1; TRBD1 matches 7 bases. This CDR3 is 12 amino acids long. Looked up from germline, CDR1 is SQVTM and CDR2 is ANQGSEA. Trimming removed 5 bases from V and 8 bases from J; junction bases left unmatched: 6. The DNA for the CDR3 is TGCAGCGTTTTTACAGGGGTGGATGAGCAGTTCTTC. The encoded protein is CSVFTGVDEQFF.

A few counts support this clonotype. The rearrangement links TRBV6-2 or TRBV6-3 to TRBJ1-1; unclear D gene. The V gene's germline CDR1 is MNHEY and CDR2 SVGEGT. V lost 2 bases to trimming and J lost 0 bases, with 7 bases between them. This CDR3 has 14 amino acids. The CDR3 protein is CASSYAFMNTEAFF. The CDR3 nucleotides read TGTGCCAGCAGTTACGCATTCATGAACACTGAAGCTTTCTTT.

This clonotype was seen a handful of times. The V gene is TRBV18, the J gene TRBJ1-2; 7 bases agree with TRBD1. This CDR3 has 14 residues. J was trimmed by 2 bases and V by 6 bases; bases with no gene match: 6. From germline, CDR1 is KGHSH and CDR2 LQKENI. The CDR3 spells CASSAGGQNYGYTF. The CDR3 DNA reads TGTGCCAGCTCGGCTGGGGGACAGAACTATGGCTACACCTTC.

The chain carries TRBV5-1 and TRBJ2-3; TRBD2 is a possible D gene (6 bases). Germline values: CDR1 SGHRS, CDR2 YFSETQ. The CDR3 is 15 residues long. V gave up 4 bases and J gave up 2 bases, with 14 bases separating them. The CDR3 is CASSEDYPLTDTQYF. The CDR3 DNA sequence: TGCGCCAGCAGCGAGGACTATCCGCTCACAGATACGCAGTATTTT.

This clonotype was recorded many times. CDR3 sequence: CSARDSANSPLHF. Written as DNA, the CDR3 is TGCAGTGCTAGAGACTCGGCTAATTCACCCCTCCACTTT. The chain uses TRBV20-1 and TRBJ1-6; D uncertain. With 0 bases removed from V and 6 bases from J, the gap between germline ends came to 6 bases. The CDR3 is made up of 13 amino acids. CDR1 and CDR2 (germline): DFQATT, SNEGSKA (reference sequence).

CDR3 residues: CASSYPRSLMAFF. The CDR3 DNA reads as TGTGCCAGCAGTTACCCCCGCTCACTGATGGCTTTCTTT. The rearrangement uses TRBV6-2 or TRBV6-3 and TRBJ1-1; no reliable D call. The V and J ends lost 2 bases and 11 bases respectively, with 15 bases between them. The CDR3 contains 13 residues. The germline gives CDR1 MNHEY, CDR2 SVGEGT.

This clonotype came up a few times. The V gene is TRBV20-1, the J gene TRBJ2-1; D is perhaps TRBD2 (6 bases). This CDR3 has 14 amino acids. Germline V gives CDR1 DFQATT, CDR2 SNEGSKA (reference sequence). V gave up 0 bases and J gave up 5 bases, with 11 bases separating them. DNA of the CDR3: TGCAGTGCTAGAGATATGGAGGGGAACAATGAGCAGTTCTTC. It is translated as CSARDMEGNNEQFF.

Worth noting for this clonotype: The junction and the germline gene differ at one end; a read error may be behind it. V gene TRBV7-9 combines with J gene TRBJ1-1; D is ambiguous. The CDR3 totals 13 residues. CDR1 and CDR2 from the germline V gene are SEHNR and FQNEAQ (reference sequence). The CDR3 nucleotides read TGTGCCAGCAGCCCCCCGAGGGTCACTGAAGCTTTATTT. Protein sequence: CASSPPRVTEALF.

This clonotype was seen at least ten times. V usage is TRBV6-5 and J usage is TRBJ1-2; unclear D gene. The CDR3 totals 16 residues. V lost 2 bases and J 2 bases, leaving 15 bases between the germline ends. Germline-derived CDR1 and CDR2 are MNHEY and SVGAGI. Written as DNA, the CDR3 is TGTGCCAGCAGTTACAGACTGACCGACTTAAACTATGGCTACACCTTC. This sequence encodes CASSYRLTDLNYGYTF.

This clonotype was counted only a few times. V usage is TRBV20-1 and J usage is TRBJ2-5, with no clear D. V dropped 0 bases and J dropped 5 bases, with 4 bases sitting between them. CDR3 length equals 11 residues. Germline-derived CDR1 and CDR2 are DFQATT and SNEGSKA (reference sequence). The CDR3 coding sequence is TGCAGTGCTAGAGAGGATGAGACCCAGTACTTC. Amino acid sequence: CSAREDETQYF.

This clonotype was recorded many times. This chain connects TRBV4-1 to TRBJ1-1; D is unresolved. V dropped 0 bases and J dropped 0 bases, with 11 bases sitting between them. The CDR3 has 16 residues. CDR1 is MGHRA, CDR2 YSYEKL, per germline. The CDR3 protein is CASSQDLDRLNTEAFF. CDR3 coding DNA: TGCGCCAGCAGCCAAGATCTCGATAGGCTGAACACTGAAGCTTTCTTT.

V gene TRBV12-3 or TRBV12-4 combines with J gene TRBJ1-4; possible D gene TRBD1, 6 bases. Trimming left V 5 bases short and J 8 bases short, with 18 bases between. There are 15 residues in the CDR3. In DNA, the CDR3 is TGTGCCAGCAGTGCCTACAGGGCGGGTGTGGAAAAACTGTTTTTT. It translates to CASSAYRAGVEKLFF.

In this sample, this clonotype turned up many times. J is TRBJ1-5 and V is TRBV7-8; tentative D call: TRBD1 (5 bases). Trimming stripped 4 bases from V and 9 bases from J, with 13 bases between. Germline values: CDR1 SGHVS, CDR2 FQNEAQ. The CDR3 spans 13 residues. CDR3 nucleotides: TGTGCCAGCAGCTCCACCCACGGGGGGCCCCAGCATTTT. Its translation is CASSSTHGGPQHF.

This chain links TRBV3-1 with TRBJ2-1, with 13 bases lining up with TRBD2. V shed 1 base, J shed 9 bases, and the junction held 3 bases outside the gene matches. This CDR3 has 15 residues. Per germline, CDR1 LGHDT and CDR2 YNNKEL (reference sequence). CDR3 in amino acids: CASSQVLAGGSEQFF. CDR3 DNA: TGTGCCAGCAGCCAAGTACTAGCGGGAGGGTCTGAGCAGTTCTTC.

The chain links TRBV20-1 to TRBJ2-5; possibly TRBD2 for D (7 bases). Trimming removed 5 bases at V and 3 bases at J, with 22 bases between. Germline CDR1 DFQATT, CDR2 SNEGSKA (reference sequence). There are 16 residues in the CDR3. This chain's CDR3 is CSAPTGGGRLKETQYF. The CDR3 bases are TGCAGTGCTCCAACGGGGGGCGGACGTCTTAAAGAGACCCAGTACTTC.

This clonotype was seen at least ten times. This chain connects TRBV10-3 to TRBJ1-6; D is undetermined. Germline V gene sequence: CDR1 ENHRY, CDR2 SYGVKD. The CDR3 runs 14 residues. Trimming stripped 8 bases from V and 9 bases from J, with 17 bases between. The CDR3 bases are TGTGCCATCCGCGGGGAAAGCAAACGTTCACCCCTCCACTTT. This encodes CAIRGESKRSPLHF.

This clonotype was counted only a few times. The chain employs TRBV20-1 and TRBJ1-6; D is possibly TRBD1 (6 bases). CDR1 DFQATT and CDR2 SNEGSKA come from the germline V gene (reference sequence). V lost 4 bases to trimming and J lost 7 bases, with 8 bases between them. The length of the CDR3 is 12 residues. This chain's CDR3 is CSAITGNSPLHF. The DNA of the CDR3 is TGCAGTGCTATCACAGGGAATTCACCCCTCCACTTT.

The chain carries TRBV6-2 or TRBV6-3 and TRBJ2-2, with no clear D. The CDR3 contains 17 residues. The V gene's germline CDR1 is MNHEY and CDR2 SVGEGT. V was clipped by 7 bases and J by 0 bases, with 18 bases between them. This CDR3 is CASILPRYSPNTGELFF. CDR3 sequence (DNA): TGTGCCAGCATCCTCCCCCGGTACAGCCCGAACACCGGGGAGCTGTTTTTT.

The V gene is TRBV5-8, the J gene TRBJ1-5; possible D gene TRBD1, 5 bases. Trimming took 7 bases from V and 9 from J, leaving 14 bases between them. The V gene's germline CDR1 is SGHTS and CDR2 YDEGEE. There are 12 residues in the CDR3. CDR3 sequence (DNA): TGTGCCAGCGAAGACAGTCTAAGGCCCCAGCATTTT. Residues: CASEDSLRPQHF.

The CDR3 sequence: CASSYRTGVNEKLFF. CDR3 sequence (DNA): TGTGCCAGCAGTTACCGGACAGGGGTAAATGAAAAACTGTTTTTT. The chain uses TRBV6-5 and TRBJ1-4; 9 bases map to TRBD1. Germline CDR1 reads MNHEY; CDR2 reads SVGAGI. V trimming: 2 bases; J trimming: 5 bases; junction bases outside the gene matches: 3. CDR3 length: 15 amino acids.

At least ten counts were recorded for this clonotype. The rearrangement uses TRBV20-1 and TRBJ1-1; D is undetermined. Trimming pared 0 bases from V and 0 bases from J, leaving 5 bases between. The V gene's germline CDR1 is DFQATT and CDR2 SNEGSKA (reference sequence). This CDR3 comprises 13 residues. CDR3 bases: TGCAGTGCTAGAGAACAGATGAACACTGAAGCTTTCTTT. Its translation is CSAREQMNTEAFF.

This clonotype showed up just a few times. The chain carries TRBV20-1 and TRBJ2-5, with 8 bases lining up with TRBD1. This CDR3 is built from 16 residues. The trim removed 4 bases at V and 4 bases at J, leaving 14 bases unmatched. Per the germline V gene, CDR1 is DFQATT and CDR2 is SNEGSKA (reference sequence). DNA for the CDR3: TGCAGTGCTAAAGGACAGGGCGCCGACCGATTAGAGACCCAGTACTTC. Protein sequence: CSAKGQGADRLETQYF.

The chain uses TRBV12-3 or TRBV12-4 and TRBJ1-2; 7 positions match TRBD1. J was trimmed by 4 bases and V by 6 bases; bases with no gene match: 5. The CDR3 runs 13 residues. The CDR3 here is CASSRGTAYGYTF. As DNA, the CDR3 is TGTGCCAGCAGCCGGGGGACAGCCTATGGCTACACCTTC.